This T cell receptor beta chain was sequenced during a study of prognosis after radiotherapy for stage I lung cancer. This clonotype has just a few counts. The germline V gene has CDR1 SQVTM and CDR2 ANQGSEA. The J segment lost 7 bases and the V segment lost 7 bases, leaving 9 bases of the junction unmatched. The CDR3 has 13 residues. Approximately 6 milliliters of peripheral blood were drawn at each of two time points. TCR beta CDR3 was amplified from genomic DNA by two-round multiplex PCR. Used in first-round PCR were primers specific to each TRBV and TRBJ gene. TCRdb called the multiplex PCR reads again in MiXCR, with one record for every CDR3 protein. Of 50,000 or so distinct CDR3 sequences in the sample, 30% to 35% were seen once.

This sample comprised PBMCs, obtained before or after stereotactic body radiation therapy (not recorded which). The receptor's source is a donor aged 50 or older with non-small cell lung cancer. The chain has TRBV29-1 and TRBJ1-1; 10 positions agree with TRBD1. As DNA, the CDR3 is TGCAGCGGCGTACGACAGGGGGCAAGTGAAGCTTTCTTT. This gives the protein CSGVRQGASEAFF.